This T cell receptor beta chain is drawn from a study of blood T cell repertoires in COVID-19. Across the whole study: Researchers got acute and convalescent COVID-19 samples from the United States, Italy and Spain.

CDR1 is MGHRA and CDR2 is YSYEKL in the germline V gene. The CDR3 contains 16 residues. V trimming: 4 bases; J trimming: 2 bases; junction bases outside the gene matches: 5. Data came from immunoSEQ multiplex PCR; TCRdb stores just in-frame clones and leaves some out. The table lists tens of thousands of clones, around 90% of them singletons. Input material: peripheral blood. The J gene is TRBJ2-1, the V gene TRBV4-1; 10 bases are a match to TRBD2. The source is a woman over 75 with acute or convalescent COVID-19. CDR3 in amino acids: CASSLILAGAYNEQFF. DNA for the CDR3: TGCGCCAGCAGCCTCATTCTAGCGGGGGCCTACAATGAGCAGTTCTTC.